The clone carrying this T cell receptor (beta chain) has just one count. Its antigen is as yet unknown. The data are from a study of OX40 agonist ivuxolimab in advanced cancers. Study information: Patients with prior anti-PD-1, anti-PD-L1 or anti-CTLA-4 therapy were eligible; 35% to 45% had some.

TCRdb's copy holds only in-frame clones and misses some; the assay was immunoSEQ multiplex PCR. The sample gives roughly 70,000 clones, more than 75% of which show up once; about 0.42% is in the top ten. Study-level findings and limits: Undetermined was the antigen specificity of the expanded peripheral T cells. The study observed clonal expansion of CD4+ and CD8+ blood T cells by week 6 at 0.1 to 3.0 mg/kg. In CD8+ T cells, expanded clones were on average more numerous than in CD4+.

Sequenced material: CD4+ or CD8+ T cells sorted from blood, taken in a trial of the OX40 agonist ivuxolimab. The TCR sequence derives from an adult with an advanced solid tumor such as melanoma, head and neck, liver or kidney cancer.

The CDR3 sequence: CASSDISRGGGIQYF. DNA for the CDR3: TGTGCCAGCAGTGATATATCGAGGGGGGGTGGCATTCAGTACTTC. The chain uses TRBV6-1 and TRBJ2-4; TRBD2 is a possible D gene (7 bases). Germline assignment: CDR1 MNHNS and CDR2 SASEGT. V lost 3 bases and J lost 9, with 18 bases in between. This CDR3 is 15 amino acids long.